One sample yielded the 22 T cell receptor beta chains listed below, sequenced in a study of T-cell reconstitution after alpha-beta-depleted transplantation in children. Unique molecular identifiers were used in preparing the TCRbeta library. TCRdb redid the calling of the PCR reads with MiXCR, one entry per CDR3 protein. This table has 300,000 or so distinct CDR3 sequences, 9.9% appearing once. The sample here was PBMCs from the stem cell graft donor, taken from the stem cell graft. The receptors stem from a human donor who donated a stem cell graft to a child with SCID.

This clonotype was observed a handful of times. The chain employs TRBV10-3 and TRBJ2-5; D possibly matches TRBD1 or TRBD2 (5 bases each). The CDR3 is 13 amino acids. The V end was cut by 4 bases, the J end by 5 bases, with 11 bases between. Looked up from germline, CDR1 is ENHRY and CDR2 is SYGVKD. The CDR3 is CAISAGWGETQYF. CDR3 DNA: TGTGCCATCAGTGCAGGGTGGGGGGAGACCCAGTACTTC.

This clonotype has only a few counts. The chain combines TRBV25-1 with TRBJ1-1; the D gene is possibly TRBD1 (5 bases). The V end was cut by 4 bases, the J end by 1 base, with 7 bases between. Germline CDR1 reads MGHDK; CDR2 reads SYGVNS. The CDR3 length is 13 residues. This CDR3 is CASSVGANTEAFF. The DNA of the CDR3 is TGTGCCAGCAGTGTTGGGGCGAACACTGAAGCTTTCTTT.

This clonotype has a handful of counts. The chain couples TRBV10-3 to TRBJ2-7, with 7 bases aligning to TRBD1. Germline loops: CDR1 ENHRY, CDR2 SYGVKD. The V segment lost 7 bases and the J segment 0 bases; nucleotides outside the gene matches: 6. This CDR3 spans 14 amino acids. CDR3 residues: CAIKTGQSSYEQYF. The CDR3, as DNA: TGTGCCATCAAGACGGGACAGAGCTCCTACGAGCAGTACTTC.

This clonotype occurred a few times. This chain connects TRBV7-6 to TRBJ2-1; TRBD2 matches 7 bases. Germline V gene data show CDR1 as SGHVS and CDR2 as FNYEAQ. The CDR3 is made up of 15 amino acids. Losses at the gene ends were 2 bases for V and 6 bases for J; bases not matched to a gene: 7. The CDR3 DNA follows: TGTGCCAGCAGCTTATCGGGACTAAGAGGCAATGAGCAGTTCTTC. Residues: CASSLSGLRGNEQFF.

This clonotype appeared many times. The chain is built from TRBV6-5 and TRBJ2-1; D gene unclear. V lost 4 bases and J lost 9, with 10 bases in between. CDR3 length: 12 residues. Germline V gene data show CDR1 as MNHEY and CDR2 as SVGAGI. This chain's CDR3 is CASSSWIGEQFF. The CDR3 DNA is TGTGCCAGCAGTTCCTGGATTGGTGAGCAGTTCTTC.

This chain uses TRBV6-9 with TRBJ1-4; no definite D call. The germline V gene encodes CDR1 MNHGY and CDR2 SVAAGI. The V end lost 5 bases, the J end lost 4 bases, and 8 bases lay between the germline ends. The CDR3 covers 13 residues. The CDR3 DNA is TGTGCCAGCAGTGCTACGAATAATGAAAAACTGTTTTTT. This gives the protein CASSATNNEKLFF.

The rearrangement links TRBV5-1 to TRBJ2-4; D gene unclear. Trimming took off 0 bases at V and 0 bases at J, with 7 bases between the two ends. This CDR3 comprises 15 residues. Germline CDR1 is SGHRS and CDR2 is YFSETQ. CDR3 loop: CASSLGPGAKNIQYF. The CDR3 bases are TGCGCCAGCAGCTTGGGTCCTGGAGCCAAAAACATTCAGTACTTC.

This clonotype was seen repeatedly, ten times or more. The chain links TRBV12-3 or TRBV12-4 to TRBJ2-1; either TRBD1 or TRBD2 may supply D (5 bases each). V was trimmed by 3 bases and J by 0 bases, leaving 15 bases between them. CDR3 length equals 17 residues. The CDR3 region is CASSLYGAGSSYNEQFF. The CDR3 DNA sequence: TGTGCCAGCAGTTTGTATGGGGCTGGGAGCTCCTACAATGAGCAGTTCTTC.

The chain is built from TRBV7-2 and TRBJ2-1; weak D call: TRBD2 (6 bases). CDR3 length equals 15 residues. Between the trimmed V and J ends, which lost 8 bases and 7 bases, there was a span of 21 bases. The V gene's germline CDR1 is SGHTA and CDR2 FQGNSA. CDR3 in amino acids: CASGPGESWLNEQFF. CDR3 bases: TGTGCCAGCGGCCCGGGGGAGTCTTGGTTGAATGAGCAGTTCTTC. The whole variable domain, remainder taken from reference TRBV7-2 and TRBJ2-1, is GAGVSQSPSNKVTEKGKDVELRCDPISGHTALYWYRQSLGQGLEFLIYFQGNSAPDKSGLPSDRFSAERTGGSVSTLTIQRTQQEDSAVYLCASGPGESWLNEQFFGPGTRLTVL.

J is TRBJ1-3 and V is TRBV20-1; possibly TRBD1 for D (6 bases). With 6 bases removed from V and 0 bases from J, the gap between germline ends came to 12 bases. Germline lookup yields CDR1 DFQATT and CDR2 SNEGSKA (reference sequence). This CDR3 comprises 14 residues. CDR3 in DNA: TGCAGTGCAGCTACAGGGTACTCTGGAAACACCATATATTTT. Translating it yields CSAATGYSGNTIYF.

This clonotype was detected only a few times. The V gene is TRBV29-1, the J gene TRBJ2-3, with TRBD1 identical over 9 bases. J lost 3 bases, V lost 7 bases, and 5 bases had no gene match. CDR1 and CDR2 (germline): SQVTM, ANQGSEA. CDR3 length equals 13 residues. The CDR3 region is CSGSGQGTDTQYF. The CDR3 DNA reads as TGCAGCGGATCGGGACAGGGTACAGATACGCAGTATTTT.

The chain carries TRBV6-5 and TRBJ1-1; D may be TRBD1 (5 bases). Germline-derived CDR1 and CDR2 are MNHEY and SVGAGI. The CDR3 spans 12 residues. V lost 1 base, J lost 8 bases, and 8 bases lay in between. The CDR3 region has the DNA TGTGCCAGCAGTTACTGGGGCGGGGAAGCTTTCTTT. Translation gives CASSYWGGEAFF.

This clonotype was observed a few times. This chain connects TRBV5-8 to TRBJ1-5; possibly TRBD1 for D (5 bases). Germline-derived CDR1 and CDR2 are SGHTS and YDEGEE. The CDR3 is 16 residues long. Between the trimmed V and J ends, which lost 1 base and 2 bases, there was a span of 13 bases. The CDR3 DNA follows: TGTGCCAGCAGCTTGTCAGGGCTCTCTGGCAATCAGCCCCAGCATTTT. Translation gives CASSLSGLSGNQPQHF.

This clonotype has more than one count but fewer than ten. CDR3: CSARGQLGYNEQFF. CDR3 nucleotide sequence: TGCAGTGCTAGGGGACAGCTAGGCTACAATGAGCAGTTCTTC. This sequence joins TRBV20-1 and TRBJ2-1, with TRBD1 identical over 7 bases. Germline values: CDR1 DFQATT, CDR2 SNEGSKA (reference sequence). CDR3 length: 14 residues. V lost 3 bases and J lost 3; bases outside the gene matches: 5.

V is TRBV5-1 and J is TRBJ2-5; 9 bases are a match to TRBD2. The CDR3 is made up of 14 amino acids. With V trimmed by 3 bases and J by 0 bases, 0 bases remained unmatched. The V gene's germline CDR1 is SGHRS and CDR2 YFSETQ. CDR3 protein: CASSSSGNQETQYF. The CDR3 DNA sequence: TGCGCCAGCAGCTCTAGCGGGAACCAAGAGACCCAGTACTTC.

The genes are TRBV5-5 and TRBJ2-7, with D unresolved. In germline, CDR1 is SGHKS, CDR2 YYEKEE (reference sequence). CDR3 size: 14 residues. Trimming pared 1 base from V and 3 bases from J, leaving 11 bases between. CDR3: CASSLSLEGYEQYF. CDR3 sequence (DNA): TGTGCCAGCAGCTTGAGTCTAGAAGGCTACGAGCAGTACTTC. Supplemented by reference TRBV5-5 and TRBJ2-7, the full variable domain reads DAGVTQSPTHLIKTRGQQVTLRCSPISGHKSVSWYQQVLGQGPQFIFQYYEKEERGRGNFPDRFSARQFPNYSSELNVNALLLGDSALYLCASSLSLEGYEQYFGPGTRLTVT.

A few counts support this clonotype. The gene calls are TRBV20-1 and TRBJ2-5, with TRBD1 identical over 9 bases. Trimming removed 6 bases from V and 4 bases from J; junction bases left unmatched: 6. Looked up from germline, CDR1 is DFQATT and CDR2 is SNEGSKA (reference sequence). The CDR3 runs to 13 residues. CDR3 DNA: TGCAGTGCAACACCGGGACAGGGAGAGACCCAGTACTTC. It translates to CSATPGQGETQYF.

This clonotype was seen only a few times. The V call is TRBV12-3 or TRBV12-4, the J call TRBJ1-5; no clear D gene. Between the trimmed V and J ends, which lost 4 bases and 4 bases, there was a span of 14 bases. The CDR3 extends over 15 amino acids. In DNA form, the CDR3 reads TGTGCCAGCAGTTCCAGTGGGGTCCGGAATCAGCCCCAGCATTTT. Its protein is CASSSSGVRNQPQHF.

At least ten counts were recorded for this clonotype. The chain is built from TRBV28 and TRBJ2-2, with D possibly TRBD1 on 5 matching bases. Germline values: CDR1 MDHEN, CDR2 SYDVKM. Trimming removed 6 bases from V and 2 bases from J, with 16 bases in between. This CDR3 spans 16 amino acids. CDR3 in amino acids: CASRGRGERNTGELFF. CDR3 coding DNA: TGTGCCAGCAGGGGAAGGGGTGAGCGAAACACCGGGGAGCTGTTTTTT.

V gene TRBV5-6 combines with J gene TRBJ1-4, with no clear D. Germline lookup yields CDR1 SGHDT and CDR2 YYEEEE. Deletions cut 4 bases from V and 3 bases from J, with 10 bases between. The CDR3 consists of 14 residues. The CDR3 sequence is CASSRVSANEKLFF. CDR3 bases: TGTGCCAGCAGCCGGGTTTCGGCTAATGAAAAACTGTTTTTT.

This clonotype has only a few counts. CDR3 DNA sequence: TGCGCCAGCAGCCAAGGAGAGACTAGCGGTTTGGGCACAGATACGCAGTATTTT. Amino acid sequence: CASSQGETSGLGTDTQYF. The genes are TRBV4-1 and TRBJ2-3; 9 nucleotides agree with TRBD2. Germline V gene lookup returns CDR1 MGHRA and CDR2 YSYEKL. There are 18 residues in the CDR3. Losses at the gene ends were 1 base for V and 1 base for J; bases not matched to a gene: 9.

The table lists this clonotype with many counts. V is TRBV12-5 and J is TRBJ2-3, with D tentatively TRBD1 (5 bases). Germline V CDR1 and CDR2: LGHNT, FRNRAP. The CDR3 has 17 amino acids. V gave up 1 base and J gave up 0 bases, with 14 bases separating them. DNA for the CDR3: TGTGCTAGTGGTTTGGATCAGGGATTGGCAAGCACAGATACGCAGTATTTT. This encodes CASGLDQGLASTDTQYF.